This T cell receptor (beta chain) is from a study of blood T cell repertoires in COVID-19. Overall study context: Acute and convalescent COVID-19 specimens originated in the United States, Italy and Spain.

In the original processing: Reference gene primer amplification gave nucleated cell count estimates. Repertoires were generated with immunoSEQ multiplex PCR, while TCRdb's copy carries only in-frame clones and drops some. D and trimming were read from the DNA, whereas the V and J calls and clone size are those reported in that table. In the table there are around 130,000 clones, 75% to 90% of which are singletons. Per the germline V gene, CDR1 is SGHRS and CDR2 is YFSETQ. CDR3 length: 18 residues. V shed 0 bases and J shed 6 bases, with 24 bases lying between them. The TCR was taken from a woman between 45 and 60 years old who had recovered from COVID-19. The V gene is TRBV5-1, the J gene TRBJ1-1; D is unclear. Sequencing input: PBMCs or T cells enriched from blood (not recorded which). The DNA of the CDR3 is TGCGCCAGCAGCTTGGCCGGGGTTGAGGCCTTCCGGCGGGCTGAAGCTTTCTTT. Amino acid sequence: CASSLAGVEAFRRAEAFF.